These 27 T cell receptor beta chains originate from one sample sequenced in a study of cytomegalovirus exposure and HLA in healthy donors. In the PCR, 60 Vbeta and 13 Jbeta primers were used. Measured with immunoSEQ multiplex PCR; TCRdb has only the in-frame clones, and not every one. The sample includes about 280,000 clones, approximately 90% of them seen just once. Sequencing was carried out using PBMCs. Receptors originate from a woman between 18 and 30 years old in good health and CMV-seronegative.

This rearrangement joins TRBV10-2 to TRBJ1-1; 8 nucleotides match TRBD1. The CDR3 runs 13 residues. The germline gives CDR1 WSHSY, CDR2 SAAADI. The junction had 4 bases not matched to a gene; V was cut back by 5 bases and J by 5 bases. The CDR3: CASSPTGGTEAFF. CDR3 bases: TGCGCCAGCAGTCCAACAGGGGGAACTGAAGCTTTCTTT.

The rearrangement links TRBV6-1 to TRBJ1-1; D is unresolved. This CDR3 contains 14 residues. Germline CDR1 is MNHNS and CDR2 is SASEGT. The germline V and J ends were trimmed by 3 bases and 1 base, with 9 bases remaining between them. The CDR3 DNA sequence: TGTGCCAGCAGTGATCTACGGGGGAACACTGAAGCTTTCTTT. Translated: CASSDLRGNTEAFF.

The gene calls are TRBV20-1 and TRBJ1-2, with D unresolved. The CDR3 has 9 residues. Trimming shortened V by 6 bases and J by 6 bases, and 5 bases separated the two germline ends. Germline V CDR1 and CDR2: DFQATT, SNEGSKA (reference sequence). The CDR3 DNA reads TGCAGTGCCGGAGATGGCTACACCTTC. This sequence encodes CSAGDGYTF.

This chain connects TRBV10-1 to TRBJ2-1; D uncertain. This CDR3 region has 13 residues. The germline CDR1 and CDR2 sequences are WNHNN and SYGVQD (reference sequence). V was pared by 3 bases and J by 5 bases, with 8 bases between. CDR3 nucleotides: TGCGCCAGCAGTGATCCCGGTAACAATGAGCAGTTCTTC. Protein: CASSDPGNNEQFF.

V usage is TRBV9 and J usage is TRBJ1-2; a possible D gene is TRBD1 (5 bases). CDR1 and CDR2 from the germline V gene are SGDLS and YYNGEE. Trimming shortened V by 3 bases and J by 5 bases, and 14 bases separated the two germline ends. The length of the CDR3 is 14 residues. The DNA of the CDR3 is TGTGCCAGCAGCGAGCGCAGGGTAGGGTATGGCTACACCTTC. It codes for CASSERRVGYGYTF.

The CDR3, as DNA: TGTGCCAGCAATGTCCACGGCGGGGTGCAAGAGACCCAGTACTTC. It encodes CASNVHGGVQETQYF. V usage is TRBV6-5 and J usage is TRBJ2-5; D is perhaps TRBD2 (6 bases). The V end lost 7 bases, the J end lost 2 bases, and 17 bases lay between the germline ends. The CDR3 runs 15 residues. CDR1 MNHEY and CDR2 SVGAGI come from the germline V gene.

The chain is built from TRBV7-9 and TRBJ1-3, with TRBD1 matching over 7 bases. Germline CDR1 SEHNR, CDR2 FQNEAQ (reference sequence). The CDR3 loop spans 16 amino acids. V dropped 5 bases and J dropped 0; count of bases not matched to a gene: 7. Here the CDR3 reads CASSGRGTSSGNTIYF. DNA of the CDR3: TGTGCCAGCAGCGGCAGGGGGACCAGCTCTGGAAACACCATATATTTT.

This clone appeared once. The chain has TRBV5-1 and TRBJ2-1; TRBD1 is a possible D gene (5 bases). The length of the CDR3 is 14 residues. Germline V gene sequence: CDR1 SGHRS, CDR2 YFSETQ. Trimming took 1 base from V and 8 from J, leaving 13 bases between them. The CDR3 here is CASSLNLQGDEQFF. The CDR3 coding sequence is TGCGCCAGCAGCTTGAATTTACAAGGGGATGAGCAGTTCTTC.

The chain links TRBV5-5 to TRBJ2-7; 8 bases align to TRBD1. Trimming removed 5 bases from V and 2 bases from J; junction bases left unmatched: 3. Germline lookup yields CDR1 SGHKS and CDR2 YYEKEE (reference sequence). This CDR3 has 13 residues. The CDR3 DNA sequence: TGTGCCAGCAGAGGGACAGGTCCCTACGAGCAGTACTTC. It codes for CASRGTGPYEQYF. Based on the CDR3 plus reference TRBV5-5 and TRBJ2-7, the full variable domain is DAGVTQSPTHLIKTRGQQVTLRCSPISGHKSVSWYQQVLGQGPQFIFQYYEKEERGRGNFPDRFSARQFPNYSSELNVNALLLGDSALYLCASRGTGPYEQYFGPGTRLTVT.

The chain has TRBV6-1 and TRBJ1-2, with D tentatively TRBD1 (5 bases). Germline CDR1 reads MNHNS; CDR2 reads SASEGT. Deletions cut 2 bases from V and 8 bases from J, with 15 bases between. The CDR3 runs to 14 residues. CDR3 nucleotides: TGTGCCAGCAGTGAATTTCGTGAAGGGGCGGGCTACACCTTC. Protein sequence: CASSEFREGAGYTF.

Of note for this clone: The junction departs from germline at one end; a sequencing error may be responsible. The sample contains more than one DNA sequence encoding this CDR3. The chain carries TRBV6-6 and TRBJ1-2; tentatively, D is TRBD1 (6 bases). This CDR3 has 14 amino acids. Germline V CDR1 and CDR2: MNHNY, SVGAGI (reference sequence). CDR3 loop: CASRYNTGYYGYTF. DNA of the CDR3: TGCGCCAGCAGGTACAATACAGGGTACTATGGCTACACCTTC.

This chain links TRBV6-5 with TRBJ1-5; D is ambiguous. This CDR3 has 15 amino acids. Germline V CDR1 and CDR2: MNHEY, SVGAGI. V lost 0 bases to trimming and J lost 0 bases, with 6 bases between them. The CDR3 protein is CASSYSRLSNQPQHF. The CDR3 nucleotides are TGTGCCAGCAGTTACTCCCGACTTAGCAATCAGCCCCAGCATTTT.

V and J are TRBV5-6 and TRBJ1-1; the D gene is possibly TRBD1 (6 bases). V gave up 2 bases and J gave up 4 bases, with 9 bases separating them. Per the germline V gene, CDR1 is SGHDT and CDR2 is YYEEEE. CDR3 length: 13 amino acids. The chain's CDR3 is CASSFTGSTEAFF. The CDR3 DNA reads TGTGCCAGCAGCTTCACAGGGTCCACTGAAGCTTTCTTT.

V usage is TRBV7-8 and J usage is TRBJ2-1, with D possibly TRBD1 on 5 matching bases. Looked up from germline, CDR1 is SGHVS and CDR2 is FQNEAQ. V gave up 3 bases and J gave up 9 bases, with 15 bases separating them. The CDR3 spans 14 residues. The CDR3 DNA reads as TGTGCCAGCAGCTTTTATTCAGGGTTCGGTGAGCAGTTCTTC. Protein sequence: CASSFYSGFGEQFF.

The CDR3 loop is CASSLPGGPYGYTF. As DNA, the CDR3 is TGTGCCAGCAGCTTGCCGGGGGGCCCCTATGGCTACACCTTC. J is TRBJ1-2 and V is TRBV11-2, with D possibly matching TRBD1 (6 bases). Germline CDR1 SGHAT, CDR2 FQNNGV. This CDR3 has 14 residues. Trimming stripped 3 bases from V and 4 bases from J, with 12 bases between. Using reference TRBV11-2 and TRBJ1-2 for the parts outside the CDR3, the full variable domain is EAGVAQSPRYKIIEKRQSVAFWCNPISGHATLYWYQQILGQGPKLLIQFQNNGVVDDSQLPKDRFSAERLKGVDSTLKIQPAKLEDSAVYLCASSLPGGPYGYTFGSGTRLTVV.

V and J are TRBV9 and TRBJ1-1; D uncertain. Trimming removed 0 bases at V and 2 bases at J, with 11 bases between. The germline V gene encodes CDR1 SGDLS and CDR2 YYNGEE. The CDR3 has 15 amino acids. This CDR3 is CASSVGSRGNTEAFF. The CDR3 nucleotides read TGTGCCAGCAGCGTAGGTAGTCGAGGCAACACTGAAGCTTTCTTT. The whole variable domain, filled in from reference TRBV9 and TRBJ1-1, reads DSGVTQTPKHLITATGQRVTLRCSPRSGDLSVYWYQQSLDQGLQFLIQYYNGEERAKGNILERFSAQQFPDLHSELNLSSLELGDSALYFCASSVGSRGNTEAFFGQGTRLTVV.

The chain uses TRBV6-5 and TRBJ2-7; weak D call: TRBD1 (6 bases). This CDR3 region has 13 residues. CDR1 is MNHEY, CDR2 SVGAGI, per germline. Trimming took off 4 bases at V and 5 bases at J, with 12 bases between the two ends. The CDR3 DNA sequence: TGTGCCAGCAGTTTGTCCCCAGGGGACGAGCAGTACTTC. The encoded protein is CASSLSPGDEQYF.

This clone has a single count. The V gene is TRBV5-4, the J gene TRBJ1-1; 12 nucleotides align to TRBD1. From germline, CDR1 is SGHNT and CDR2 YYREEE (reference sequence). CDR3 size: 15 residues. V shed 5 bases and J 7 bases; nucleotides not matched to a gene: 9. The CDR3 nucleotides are TGTGCCAGCAGGAGTTCCGGGACAGGGGGCAATGAAGCTTTCTTT. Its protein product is CASRSSGTGGNEAFF.

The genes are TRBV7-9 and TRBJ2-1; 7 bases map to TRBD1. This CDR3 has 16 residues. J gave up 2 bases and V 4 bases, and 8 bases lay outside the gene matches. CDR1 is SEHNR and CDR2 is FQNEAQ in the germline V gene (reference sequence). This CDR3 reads CASSSPGQETYNEQFF. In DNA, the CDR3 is TGTGCCAGCAGCTCGCCTGGACAGGAGACCTACAATGAGCAGTTCTTC.

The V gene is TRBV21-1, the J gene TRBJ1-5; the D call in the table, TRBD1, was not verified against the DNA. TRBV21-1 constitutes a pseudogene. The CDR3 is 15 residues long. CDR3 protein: CASSKGRQGTQPQHF. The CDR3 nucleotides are TGTGCCAGCAGCAAAGGGCGGCAGGGAACCCAGCCCCAGCATTTT.

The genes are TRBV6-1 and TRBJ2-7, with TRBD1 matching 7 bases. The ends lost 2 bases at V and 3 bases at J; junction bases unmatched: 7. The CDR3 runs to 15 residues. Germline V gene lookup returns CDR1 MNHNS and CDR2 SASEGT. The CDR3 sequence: CASSEIGTAGYEQYF. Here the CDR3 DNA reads TGTGCCAGCAGTGAAATCGGGACAGCCGGCTACGAGCAGTACTTC.

The CDR3 sequence is CASSLRTQPYGYTF. The CDR3 DNA reads as TGTGCCAGCAGCTTAAGGACACAACCGTATGGCTACACCTTC. The chain employs TRBV7-9 and TRBJ1-2; D may be TRBD1 (5 bases). This CDR3 region has 14 residues. Trimming took 2 bases from V and 5 from J, leaving 12 bases between them. Germline V gene lookup returns CDR1 SEHNR and CDR2 FQNEAQ (reference sequence).

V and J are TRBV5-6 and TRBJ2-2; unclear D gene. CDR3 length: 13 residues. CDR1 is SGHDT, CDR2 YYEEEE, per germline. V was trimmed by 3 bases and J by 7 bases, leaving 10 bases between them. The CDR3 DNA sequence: TGTGCCAGCAGCTCGCCATCCGGCGGGGAGCTGTTTTTT. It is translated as CASSSPSGGELFF.

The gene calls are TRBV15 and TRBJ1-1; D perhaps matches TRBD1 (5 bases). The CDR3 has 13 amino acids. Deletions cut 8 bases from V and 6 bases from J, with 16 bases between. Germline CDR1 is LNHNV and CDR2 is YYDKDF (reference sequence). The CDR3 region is CATQNQGASEAFF. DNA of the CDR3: TGTGCCACCCAAAATCAGGGCGCCTCTGAAGCTTTCTTT.

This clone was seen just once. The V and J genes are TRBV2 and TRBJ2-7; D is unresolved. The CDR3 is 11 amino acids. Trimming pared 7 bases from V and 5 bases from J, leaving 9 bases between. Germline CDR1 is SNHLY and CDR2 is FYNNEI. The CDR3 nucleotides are TGTGCCAGCAAGAGGTCGGACGAGCAGTACTTC. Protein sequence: CASKRSDEQYF.

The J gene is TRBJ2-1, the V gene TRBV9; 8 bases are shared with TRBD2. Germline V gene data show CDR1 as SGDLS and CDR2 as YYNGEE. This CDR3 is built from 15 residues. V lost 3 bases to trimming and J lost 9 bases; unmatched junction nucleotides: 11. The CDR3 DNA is TGTGCCAGCAGCGCAAGCGGGGGTAATTTGGGTGAGCAGTTCTTC. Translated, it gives CASSASGGNLGEQFF.

CDR3 amino acids: CASTTGTGNTIYF. In nucleotides, the CDR3 is TGTGCCAGCACCACAGGGACTGGAAACACCATATATTTT. The chain recombines TRBV6-6 with TRBJ1-3, with D possibly TRBD1 on 6 matching bases. Germline values: CDR1 MNHNY, CDR2 SVGAGI (reference sequence). The CDR3 extends over 13 amino acids. Trimming took off 7 bases at V and 2 bases at J, with 9 bases between the two ends.